The entry below gives a single T cell receptor beta chain sequence along with its context. The CDR3 runs to 13 residues. Germline V gene lookup returns CDR1 LGHDT and CDR2 YNNKEL (reference sequence). This sample was taken from a study of T cells in severe cutaneous drug reactions. TCR subtype-specific primers in iRepertoire multiplex PCR prepared libraries for bulk and single-cell sequencing. TCRdb re-called the multiplex PCR reads, yielding one record per CDR3 amino acid sequence without DNA. This sample contains 21,000 or so distinct CDR3 sequences. Sequenced patients had Stevens-Johnson syndrome or toxic epidermal necrolysis caused by carbamazepine.

The V gene is TRBV3-1, the J gene TRBJ2-1; TCRdb returns TRBD1, unconfirmable since there is no DNA. The clonotype comes from a human donor with toxic epidermal necrolysis, a severe cutaneous drug reaction. The sequencing sample was made of PBMCs. CDR3 protein: CASSRDPYNEQFF.